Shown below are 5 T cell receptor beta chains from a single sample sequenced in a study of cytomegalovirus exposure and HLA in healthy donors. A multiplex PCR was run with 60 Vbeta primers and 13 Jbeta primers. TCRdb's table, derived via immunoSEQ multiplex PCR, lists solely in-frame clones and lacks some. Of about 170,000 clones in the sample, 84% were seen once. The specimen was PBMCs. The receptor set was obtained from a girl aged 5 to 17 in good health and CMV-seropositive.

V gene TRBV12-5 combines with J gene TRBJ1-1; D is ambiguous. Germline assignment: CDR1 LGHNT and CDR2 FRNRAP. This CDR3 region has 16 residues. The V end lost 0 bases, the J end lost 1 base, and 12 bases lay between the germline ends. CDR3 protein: CASGLVRYAENTEAFF. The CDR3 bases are TGTGCTAGTGGTTTGGTTCGGTATGCGGAGAACACTGAAGCTTTCTTT.

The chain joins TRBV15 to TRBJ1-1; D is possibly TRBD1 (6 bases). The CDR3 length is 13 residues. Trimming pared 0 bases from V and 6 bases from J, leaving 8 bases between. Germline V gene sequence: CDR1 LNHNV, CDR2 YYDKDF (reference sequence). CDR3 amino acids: CATSRDPGAEAFF. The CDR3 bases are TGTGCCACCAGCAGAGATCCAGGGGCTGAAGCTTTCTTT.

In DNA form, the CDR3 reads TGTGCCAGCAGCTTAGGATCAGGGGAGAACTATGGCTACACCTTC. It yields the protein CASSLGSGENYGYTF. The rearrangement links TRBV7-9 to TRBJ1-2, with D perhaps matching TRBD1 (6 bases). Germline assignment: CDR1 SEHNR and CDR2 FQNEAQ (reference sequence). Between the trimmed V and J ends, which lost 1 base and 2 bases, there was a span of 11 bases. The CDR3 has 15 amino acids.

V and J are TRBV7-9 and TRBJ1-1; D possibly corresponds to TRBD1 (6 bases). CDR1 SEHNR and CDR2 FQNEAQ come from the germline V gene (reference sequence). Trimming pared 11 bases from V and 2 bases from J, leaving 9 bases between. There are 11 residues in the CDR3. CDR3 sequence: CAARGNTEAFF. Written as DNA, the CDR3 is TGTGCCGCCAGGGGAAACACTGAAGCTTTCTTT.

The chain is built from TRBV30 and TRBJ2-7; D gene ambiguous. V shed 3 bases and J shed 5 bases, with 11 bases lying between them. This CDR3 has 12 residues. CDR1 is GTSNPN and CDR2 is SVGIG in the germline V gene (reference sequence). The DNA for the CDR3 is TGTGCCTGGAGCCGGCTACGGGACGAGCAGTACTTC. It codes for CAWSRLRDEQYF.